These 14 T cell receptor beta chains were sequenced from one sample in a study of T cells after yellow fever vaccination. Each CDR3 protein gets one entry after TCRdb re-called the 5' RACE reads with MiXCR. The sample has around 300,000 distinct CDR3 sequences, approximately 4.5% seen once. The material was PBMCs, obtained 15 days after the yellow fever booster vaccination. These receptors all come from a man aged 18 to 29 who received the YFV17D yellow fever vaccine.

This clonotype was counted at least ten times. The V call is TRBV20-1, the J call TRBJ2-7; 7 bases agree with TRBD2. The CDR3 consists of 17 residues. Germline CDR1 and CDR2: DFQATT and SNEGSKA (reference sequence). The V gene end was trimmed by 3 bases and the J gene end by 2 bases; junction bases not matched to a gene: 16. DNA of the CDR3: TGCAGTGCTAGTACTGTAGAAGCGGGACTTTTGACCTACGAGCAGTACGTC. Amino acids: CSASTVEAGLLTYEQYV.

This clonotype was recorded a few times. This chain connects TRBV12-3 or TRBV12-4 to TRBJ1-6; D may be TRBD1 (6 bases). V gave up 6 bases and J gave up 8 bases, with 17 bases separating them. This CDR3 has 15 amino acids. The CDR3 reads CASSRTGSADSPLHF. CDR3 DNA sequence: TGTGCCAGCAGCCGAACAGGGTCGGCGGATTCACCCCTCCACTTT.

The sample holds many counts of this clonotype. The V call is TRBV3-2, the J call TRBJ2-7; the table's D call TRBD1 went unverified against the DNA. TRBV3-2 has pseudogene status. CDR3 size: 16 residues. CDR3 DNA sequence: TGTGCCAGCAGCCAAGATATGGCGGGGCTCATAGTCGAGCAGTACTTC. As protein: CASSQDMAGLIVEQYF.

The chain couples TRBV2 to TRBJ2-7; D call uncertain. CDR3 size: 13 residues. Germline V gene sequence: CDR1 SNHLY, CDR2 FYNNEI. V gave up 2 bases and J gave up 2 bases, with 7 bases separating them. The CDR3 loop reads CASSEPSAYEQYV. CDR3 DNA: TGTGCCAGCAGTGAACCGTCGGCCTACGAGCAGTACGTC.

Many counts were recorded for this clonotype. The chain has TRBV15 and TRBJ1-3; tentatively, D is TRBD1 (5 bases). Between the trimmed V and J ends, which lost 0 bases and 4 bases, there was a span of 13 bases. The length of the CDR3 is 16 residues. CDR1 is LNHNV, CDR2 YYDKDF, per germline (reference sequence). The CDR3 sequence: CATSRDLPGTGNTIYF. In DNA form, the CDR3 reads TGTGCCACCAGCAGAGACCTCCCAGGGACGGGAAACACCATATATTTT.

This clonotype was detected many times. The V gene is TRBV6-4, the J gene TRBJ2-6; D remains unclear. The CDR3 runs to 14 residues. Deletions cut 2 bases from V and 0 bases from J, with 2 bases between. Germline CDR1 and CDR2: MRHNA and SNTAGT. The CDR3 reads CASSDNSGANVLTF. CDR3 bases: TGTGCCAGCAGTGACAACTCTGGGGCCAACGTCCTGACTTTC.

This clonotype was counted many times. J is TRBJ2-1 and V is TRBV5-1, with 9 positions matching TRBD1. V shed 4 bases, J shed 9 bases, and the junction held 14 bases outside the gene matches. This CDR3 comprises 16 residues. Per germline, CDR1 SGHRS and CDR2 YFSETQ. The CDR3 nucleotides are TGCGCCAGCAGCCTTAACAGGGGGCTTTCCTTATCTGAGCAGTTCTTC. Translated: CASSLNRGLSLSEQFF.

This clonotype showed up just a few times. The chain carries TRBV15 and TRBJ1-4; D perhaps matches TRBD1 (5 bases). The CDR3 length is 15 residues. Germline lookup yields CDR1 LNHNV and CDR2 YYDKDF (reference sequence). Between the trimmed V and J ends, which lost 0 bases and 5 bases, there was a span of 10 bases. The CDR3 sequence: CATSRDAQGNEKLFF. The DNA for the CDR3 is TGTGCCACCAGCAGAGATGCCCAGGGAAATGAAAAACTGTTTTTT.

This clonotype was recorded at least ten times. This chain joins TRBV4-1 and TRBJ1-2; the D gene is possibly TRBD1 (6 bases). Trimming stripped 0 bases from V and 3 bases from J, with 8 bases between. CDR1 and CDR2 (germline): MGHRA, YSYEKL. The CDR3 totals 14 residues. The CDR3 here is CASSQEGAYYGYTF. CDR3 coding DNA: TGCGCCAGCAGCCAAGAGGGGGCCTACTATGGCTACACCTTC.

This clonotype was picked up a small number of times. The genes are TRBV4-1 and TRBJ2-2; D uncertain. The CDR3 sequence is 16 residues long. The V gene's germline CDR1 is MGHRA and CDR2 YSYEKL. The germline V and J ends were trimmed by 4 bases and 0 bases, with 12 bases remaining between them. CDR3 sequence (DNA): TGCGCCAGCAGCCCAACCGGGTCTCCGAACACCGGGGAGCTGTTTTTT. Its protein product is CASSPTGSPNTGELFF.

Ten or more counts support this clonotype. The CDR3 region is CAISPGTGVTGELFF. The DNA for the CDR3 is TGTGCCATCAGCCCCGGGACAGGGGTTACCGGGGAGCTGTTTTTT. The chain couples TRBV10-3 to TRBJ2-2, with 10 bases matching TRBD1. This CDR3 contains 15 residues. Germline lookup yields CDR1 ENHRY and CDR2 SYGVKD. The junction had 6 bases not matched to a gene; V was cut back by 6 bases and J by 5 bases.

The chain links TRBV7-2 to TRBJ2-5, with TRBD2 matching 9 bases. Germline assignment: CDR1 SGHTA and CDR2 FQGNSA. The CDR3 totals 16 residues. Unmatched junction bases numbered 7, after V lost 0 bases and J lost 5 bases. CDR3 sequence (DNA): TGTGCCAGCAGCTTAGCTTATGCGGGGGGGTTGGAGACCCAGTACTTC. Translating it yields CASSLAYAGGLETQYF.

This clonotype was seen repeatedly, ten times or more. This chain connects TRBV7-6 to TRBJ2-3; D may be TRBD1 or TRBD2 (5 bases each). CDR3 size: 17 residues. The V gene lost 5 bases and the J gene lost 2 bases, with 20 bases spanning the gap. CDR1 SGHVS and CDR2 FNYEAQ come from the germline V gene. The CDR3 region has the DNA TGTGCCAGCAGCCCGGTCGGGGCGGGTAGAGACACAGATACGCAGTATTTT. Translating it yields CASSPVGAGRDTDTQYF.

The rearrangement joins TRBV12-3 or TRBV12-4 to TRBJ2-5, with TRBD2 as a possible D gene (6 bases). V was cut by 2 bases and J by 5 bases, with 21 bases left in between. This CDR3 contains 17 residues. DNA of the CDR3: TGTGCCAGCAGTTTAAGGGATAACTCACTGGGAGGTGAGACCCAGTACTTC. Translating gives CASSLRDNSLGGETQYF.